This paragraph reports one TCR beta chain. Clones were read by immunoSEQ multiplex PCR, and TCRdb kept only the in-frame ones, dropping some. The table lists about 62,000 clones, about four fifths of them singletons. The germline V gene has CDR1 SGHTA and CDR2 FQGTGA. This CDR3 region has 16 residues. V was clipped by 1 base and J by 1 base; unmatched bases: 5. The sample comes from a study of OX40 agonist ivuxolimab in advanced cancers. This clonotype was obtained from an adult with an advanced solid tumor such as melanoma, head and neck, liver or kidney cancer. This chain uses TRBV7-3 with TRBJ2-5; TRBD2 aligns across 8 bases. Sequencing was performed on CD4+ or CD8+ T cells sorted from blood, taken in a trial of the OX40 agonist ivuxolimab. The CDR3 DNA sequence: TGTGCCAGCAGCTTAAATGCGGGGGGTAGCCAAGAGACCCAGTACTTC. Translation: CASSLNAGGSQETQYF.